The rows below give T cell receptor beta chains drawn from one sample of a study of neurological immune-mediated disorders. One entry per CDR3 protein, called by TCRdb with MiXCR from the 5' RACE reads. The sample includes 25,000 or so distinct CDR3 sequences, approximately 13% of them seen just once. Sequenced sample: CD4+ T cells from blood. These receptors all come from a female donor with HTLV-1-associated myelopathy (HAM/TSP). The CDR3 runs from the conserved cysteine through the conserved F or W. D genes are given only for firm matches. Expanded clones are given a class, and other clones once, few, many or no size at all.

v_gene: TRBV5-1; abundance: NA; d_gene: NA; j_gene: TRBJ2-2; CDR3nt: TGCGCCAGCAGCTTGGGGGGCGACACCGGGGAGCTGTTTTTT; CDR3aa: CASSLGGDTGELFF
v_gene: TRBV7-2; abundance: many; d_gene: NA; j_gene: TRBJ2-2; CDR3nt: TGTGCCAGCAGCTTACTCCAGGAGAGGGAGCTGTTTTTT; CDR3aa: CASSLLQERELFF
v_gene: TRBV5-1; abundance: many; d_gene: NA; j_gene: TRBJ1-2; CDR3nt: TGCGCCAGCAGCTTGGGGGGGACTAACTATGGCTACACCTTC; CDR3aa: CASSLGGTNYGYTF
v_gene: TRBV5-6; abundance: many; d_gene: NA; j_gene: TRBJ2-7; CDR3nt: TGTGCCAGCAGCTTGAAGCAGGCCGTCTCCTACGAGCAGTACTTC; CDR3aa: CASSLKQAVSYEQYF
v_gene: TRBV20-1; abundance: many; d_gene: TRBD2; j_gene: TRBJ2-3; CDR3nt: TGCAGTGCTCTAGCTAGCGGAGGGAGCACAGATACGCAGTATTTT; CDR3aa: CSALASGGSTDTQYF
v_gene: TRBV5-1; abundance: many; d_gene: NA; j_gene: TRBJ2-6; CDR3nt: TGCGCCAGCAGCGTCACTGGGGCCAACGTCCTGACTTTC; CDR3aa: CASSVTGANVLTF
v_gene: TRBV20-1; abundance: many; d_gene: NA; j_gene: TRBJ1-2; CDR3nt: TGCAGTGCTAGAGTTGAAGGGATCTATGGCTACACCTTC; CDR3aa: CSARVEGIYGYTF
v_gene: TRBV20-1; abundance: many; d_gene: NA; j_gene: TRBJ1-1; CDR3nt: TGCAGTGCTGCTAGCGGGGGTGAAGCTTTCTTT; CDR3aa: CSAASGGEAFF
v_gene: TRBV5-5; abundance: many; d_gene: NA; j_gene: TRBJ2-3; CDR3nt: TGTGCCAGCAACCTGATAGGAGGCACAGATACGCAGTATTTT; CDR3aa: CASNLIGGTDTQYF
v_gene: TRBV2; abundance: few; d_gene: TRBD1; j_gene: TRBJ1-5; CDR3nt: TGTGCCAGCAGTTACAGGGGAAGCGGGCAGCCTCATCATTTT; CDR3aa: CASSYRGSGQPHHF
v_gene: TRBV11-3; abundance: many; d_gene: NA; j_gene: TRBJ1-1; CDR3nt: TGTGCCAACAGCTTTATAGCTTTCTTT; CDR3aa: CANSFIAFF